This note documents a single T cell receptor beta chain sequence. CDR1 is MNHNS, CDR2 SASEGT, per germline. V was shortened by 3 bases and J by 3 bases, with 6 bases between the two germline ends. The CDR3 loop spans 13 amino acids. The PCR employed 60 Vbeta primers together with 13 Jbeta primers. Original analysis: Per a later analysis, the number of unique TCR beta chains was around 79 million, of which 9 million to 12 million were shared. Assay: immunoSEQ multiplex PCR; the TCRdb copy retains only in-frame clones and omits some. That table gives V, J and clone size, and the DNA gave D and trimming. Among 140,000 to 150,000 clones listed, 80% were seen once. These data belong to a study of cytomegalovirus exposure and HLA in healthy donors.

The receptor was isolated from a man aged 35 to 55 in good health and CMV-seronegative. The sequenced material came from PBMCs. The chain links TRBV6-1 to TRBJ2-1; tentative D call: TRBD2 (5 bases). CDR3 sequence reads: CASSDRGYNEQFF. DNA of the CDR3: TGTGCCAGCAGTGACCGGGGCTACAATGAGCAGTTCTTC.